This record looks at one TCR beta chain sequence and its context. Its antigen is unknown. This specimen comes from a study of graft-versus-host responses after intestinal transplantation. As for the study in general: As for transplant type, recipients had multivisceral, liver-intestinal, or isolated intestinal grafts.

Only in-frame clones appear in the TCRdb table, and some are missing; sequencing was by immunoSEQ multiplex PCR. Of tens of thousands of clones in the sample, less than 95% were seen once. Findings and caveats of the study: Investigators detected GvH clones in recipient marrow, with some emerging earlier in ileum or blood.

This TCR was recovered from a human donor who was the organ donor for an intestinal transplant. The starting material was unstimulated CD4+ T cells sorted from spleen or lymph node cells, obtained before transplant.

The CDR3 region has the DNA TGTGCCAGCAGCATCAGCGGCTTTGGAAACACCATATATTTT. Translated, it gives CASSISGFGNTIYF. The chain recombines TRBV9 with TRBJ1-3, with D unclear. CDR3 length: 14 residues. V gave up 4 bases and J gave up 3 bases, with 11 bases separating them. Germline V CDR1 and CDR2: SGDLS, YYNGEE.